This T cell receptor (beta chain) is drawn from a study of cytotoxic CD8 clonotypes in ibrutinib-treated CLL. There are a few counts of this clone. The germline gives CDR1 LGHNA, CDR2 YSLEER. Trimming took 1 base from V and 0 from J, leaving 10 bases between them. This CDR3 comprises 16 residues. Here immunoSEQ multiplex PCR was the method, and the copy in TCRdb shows in-frame clones only, minus some. This sample carries roughly 200,000 clones, over 60% of them seen once, and the ten largest clones take 13%. The input for sequencing was PBMCs, taken after 24 months of ibrutinib treatment. The clonotype was recovered from a human donor with chronic lymphocytic leukemia. The chain joins TRBV4-3 to TRBJ1-5; a weak D match, TRBD1 (5 bases). CDR3 DNA sequence: TGCGCCAGCAGCCAAGTAAGGGGCTATAGCAATCAGCCCCAGCATTTT. Protein sequence: CASSQVRGYSNQPQHF.